A single T cell receptor beta chain is shown here with its context. Antigen specificity is unknown. MiXCR, applied by TCRdb to the 5' RACE reads, yields one record per CDR3 protein. The table includes approximately 580,000 distinct CDR3 sequences, around 17% detected once. This sample is drawn from a study of T cells after yellow fever vaccination. General study findings and limits: Most clones from primary vaccination resurfaced after the booster (around 97% CD4, 70% to 90% CD8). Though weaker, the secondary response peaked faster, on day 5 versus 15.

This specimen was PBMCs, taken 5 days after the first yellow fever vaccination. This receptor was taken from a man younger than 30 who received the YFV17D yellow fever vaccine.

CDR3 amino acids: CASNSPVQGRGTGELFF. As DNA, the CDR3 is TGTGCCAGCAACTCTCCCGTACAGGGGCGAGGCACCGGGGAGCTGTTTTTT. V gene TRBV5-8 combines with J gene TRBJ2-2; 7 positions match TRBD1. Germline CDR1 reads SGHTS; CDR2 reads YDEGEE. Germline trimming cut 6 bases from V and 4 bases from J; bases unmatched to any gene: 15. The CDR3 runs 17 residues.